The rows below give T cell receptor beta chains drawn from one sample of a study of blood T cell repertoires in COVID-19. Here immunoSEQ multiplex PCR was the method, and the copy in TCRdb shows in-frame clones only, minus some. Among under 300,000 clones listed, about four fifths were seen once. Material for sequencing was peripheral blood. The receptor set was obtained from a human donor with COVID-19, enrolled during active disease. The donor label of this sample is uncertain. CDR3s include the opening cysteine and the closing phenylalanine or tryptophan. The D gene is left open where the match is weak. Expanded clones get a size class; other rows say once, few or many, or leave the size out.

j_call clone_size v_call d_call cdr3_aa cdr3_nt
TRBJ1-5 - TRBV6-6 - CASSHSIVGRNQPQHF TGTGCCAGCAGCCACTCTATCGTGGGCCGTAATCAGCCCCAGCATTTT
TRBJ2-5 - TRBV5-5 TRBD1 CASSWGQGGKETQYF TGTGCCAGCAGCTGGGGACAGGGAGGAAAAGAGACCCAGTACTTC
TRBJ1-5 - TRBV10-3 - CAISGGTSNQPQHF TGTGCCATCAGTGGCGGGACTAGCAATCAGCCCCAGCATTTT
TRBJ1-2 - TRBV19 - CASSGAATNYGYTF TGTGCCAGTAGTGGGGCAGCAACTAACTATGGCTACACCTTC
TRBJ1-5 few TRBV7-2 - CASSLRRGGDQPQHF TGTGCCAGCAGCCTACGCCGAGGGGGGGATCAGCCCCAGCATTTT
TRBJ2-3 - TRBV28 TRBD2 CASRSGSPDTQYF TGTGCCAGCAGGAGCGGGAGCCCAGATACGCAGTATTTT
TRBJ1-6 many TRBV19 - CASTSGKSSYNSPLHF TGTGCCAGTACCTCAGGGAAGAGCTCCTATAATTCACCCCTCCACTTT
TRBJ2-5 - TRBV11-2 TRBD1 CASSIQGARETQYF TGTGCCAGCAGCATACAGGGGGCTCGGGAGACCCAGTACTTC
TRBJ2-7 - TRBV5-5 TRBD1 CASSVDRESSYEQYF TGTGCCAGCAGCGTCGACAGGGAAAGCTCCTACGAGCAGTACTTC
TRBJ2-7 - TRBV7-9 TRBD1 CASRGDRELGYEQYF TGTGCCAGCAGGGGAGACAGGGAATTAGGATACGAGCAGTACTTC
TRBJ2-4 - TRBV19 TRBD1 CASRQGDRVNGIQYF TGTGCCAGTAGGCAAGGGGACAGGGTTAACGGCATTCAGTACTTC
TRBJ2-6 - TRBV9 - CASSPRTVVDSGANVLTF TGTGCCAGCAGCCCCCGGACAGTGGTCGACTCTGGGGCCAACGTCCTGACTTTC
TRBJ1-3 - TRBV28 - CASSSTTWGPTYSGNTIYF TGTGCCAGCAGTTCCACGACATGGGGCCCAACTTATTCTGGAAACACCATATATTTT
TRBJ1-1 - TRBV5-1 - CASSLATGNTEAFF TGCGCCAGCAGCTTAGCCACAGGGAACACTGAAGCTTTCTTT
TRBJ1-3 - TRBV28 - CASSGQGISGNTIYF TGTGCCAGCAGTGGCCAGGGGATCTCTGGAAACACCATATATTTT
TRBJ2-7 - TRBV18 TRBD1 CASSPGTGVSYEQYF TGTGCCAGCTCTCCCGGGACAGGGGTCTCCTACGAGCAGTACTTC
TRBJ2-1 - TRBV6-4 TRBD2 CASRLAGGHSEQFF TGTGCCAGCAGGCTAGCGGGAGGGCATAGTGAGCAGTTCTTC
TRBJ1-2 - TRBV25-1 TRBD1 CASSYGQGARYGYTF TGTGCCAGCAGTTACGGACAGGGGGCGAGGTATGGCTACACCTTC
TRBJ2-5 - TRBV2 TRBD1 CASSIDRGRETQYF TGTGCCAGCAGTATTGACAGGGGGCGGGAGACCCAGTACTTC
TRBJ2-1 few TRBV7-2 TRBD2 CASSTSGSSYNEQFF TGTGCCAGCAGCACGAGCGGGAGCTCCTACAATGAGCAGTTCTTC
TRBJ2-1 - TRBV5-6 TRBD1 CASSLGTGAYNEQFF TGTGCCAGCAGCTTGGGGACAGGGGCCTACAATGAGCAGTTCTTC
TRBJ2-7 - TRBV7-2 - CASSLAPGSYEQYF TGTGCCAGCAGCTTAGCACCCGGTTCCTACGAGCAGTACTTC
TRBJ1-1 - TRBV6-5 - CASSYPAGGRAFF TGTGCCAGCAGTTACCCTGCGGGGGGTCGGGCTTTCTTT
TRBJ2-5 - TRBV30 TRBD2 CAWSEALAGVLGGTQYF TGTGCCTGGAGTGAGGCGCTAGCGGGAGTCTTGGGGGGGACCCAGTACTTC
TRBJ2-7 - TRBV18 TRBD2 CASSPPKREPETLQYF TGTGCCAGCTCACCCCCGAAGCGGGAGCCGGAGACGTTGCAGTACTTC
TRBJ2-2 few TRBV9 - CASSVAAVDTGELFF TGTGCCAGCAGCGTAGCAGCGGTGGACACCGGGGAGCTGTTTTTT
TRBJ2-7 - TRBV10-1 - CASFLEGARYEQYF TGCGCCAGCTTCCTGGAGGGCGCACGCTACGAGCAGTACTTC
TRBJ2-7 - TRBV7-9 - CASSSTRVSYEQYF TGTGCCAGCAGCTCGACCAGGGTATCCTACGAGCAGTACTTC
TRBJ1-6 - TRBV27 - CASRPTEYNSPLHF TGTGCCAGCAGGCCGACAGAGTATAATTCACCCCTCCACTTT
TRBJ1-6 - TRBV2 - CASSEVSLKASNNSPLHF TGTGCCAGCAGTGAAGTATCATTGAAAGCGTCAAATAATTCACCCCTCCACTTT
TRBJ2-1 - TRBV6-5 - CASSRSWGPGNEQFF TGTGCCAGCAGCCGAAGTTGGGGGCCGGGCAATGAGCAGTTCTTC
TRBJ1-2 - TRBV7-6 TRBD1 CASSLNQGVVYGYTF TGTGCCAGCAGCTTAAATCAGGGGGTAGTCTATGGCTACACCTTC
TRBJ2-7 once TRBV7-9 TRBD1 CASSRIPGQGSIEQYF TGTGCCAGCAGCCGAATACCGGGACAGGGCTCGATCGAGCAGTACTTC
TRBJ1-2 - TRBV3-1/TRBV3-2 - CASSQASRRGYTF TGTGCCAGCAGCCAAGCTAGTCGGCGAGGCTACACCTTC
TRBJ2-7 - TRBV7-2 TRBD2 CASSLVGGAGSSYEQYF TGTGCCAGCAGCTTAGTGGGAGGGGCGGGGAGCTCCTACGAGCAGTACTTC
TRBJ2-5 - TRBV19 TRBD2 CASSIGLAGVEETQYF TGTGCCAGTAGTATCGGACTAGCGGGAGTTGAAGAGACCCAGTACTTC
TRBJ1-4 - TRBV7-9 - CASSYSPTGSNEKLFF TGTGCCAGCAGCTATAGTCCGACCGGGAGTAATGAAAAACTGTTTTTT
TRBJ2-7 few TRBV10-3 - CAIRDTAASSYEQYF TGTGCCATCAGAGATACCGCGGCTAGCTCCTACGAGCAGTACTTC
TRBJ2-7 many TRBV7-8 TRBD1 CASSARQGWAYEQYF TGTGCCAGCAGCGCTCGACAGGGGTGGGCCTACGAGCAGTACTTC
TRBJ1-1 - TRBV6-5 TRBD1 CASTSDRGHTEAFF TGTGCCAGCACCTCGGACAGGGGGCACACTGAAGCTTTCTTT
TRBJ2-7 - TRBV30 TRBD2 CAWSVRSSGSYEQYF TGTGCCTGGAGTGTACGGAGTAGCGGGAGCTACGAGCAGTACTTC
TRBJ1-3 once TRBV25-1 - CASTQTGSSSGNTIYF TGTGCCAGCACTCAGACAGGTTCAAGCTCTGGAAACACCATATATTTT
TRBJ2-7 - TRBV5-6 - CASYQEGLNEQYF TGTGCCAGCTACCAGGAGGGGCTCAACGAGCAGTACTTC
TRBJ2-7 - TRBV28 TRBD2 CASLSGRGTGYEQYF TGTGCCAGCCTGAGCGGGAGGGGGACTGGCTACGAGCAGTACTTC
TRBJ1-1 - TRBV5-1 - CASSFQANTEAFF TGCGCCAGCAGCTTTCAGGCGAACACTGAAGCTTTCTTT
TRBJ2-7 - TRBV9 TRBD2 CASSDGLAGGEEQYF TGTGCCAGCAGCGACGGACTAGCGGGAGGGGAAGAGCAGTACTTC
TRBJ1-4 - TRBV2 - CASSDYLEEEKLFF TGTGCCAGCAGTGACTATCTCGAGGAAGAAAAACTGTTTTTT
TRBJ1-4 - TRBV28 - CASRPGGVSLGTTEKLFF TGTGCCAGCAGACCTGGGGGGGTGTCGCTGGGGACCACGGAAAAACTGTTTTTT
TRBJ2-1 - TRBV10-3 - CAISGTETFNEQFF TGTGCCATCAGCGGGACTGAGACCTTCAATGAGCAGTTCTTC
TRBJ2-7 - TRBV19 - CASSWGRGIISEQYF TGTGCCAGTAGCTGGGGTCGGGGAATAATTTCCGAGCAGTACTTC
TRBJ1-5 few TRBV12-3/TRBV12-4 - CASSFGNQPQHF TGTGCCAGCAGTTTCGGCAATCAGCCCCAGCATTTT
TRBJ2-2 few TRBV9 TRBD2 CASSVSLAGLNTGELFF TGTGCCAGCAGCGTATCTCTAGCGGGATTGAACACCGGGGAGCTGTTTTTT
TRBJ1-6 - TRBV19 - CASSKGRGSTYNSPLHF TGTGCCAGTAGTAAGGGAAGGGGCAGCACCTATAATTCACCCCTCCACTTT
TRBJ2-7 - TRBV4-1 - CASSLQETYEQYF TGCGCCAGTAGCCTACAGGAAACCTACGAGCAGTACTTC
TRBJ2-7 - TRBV30 - CAWNPNRESEQYF TGTGCCTGGAACCCTAACAGGGAGAGCGAGCAGTACTTC
TRBJ2-6 - TRBV27 - CASTRTVSGANVLTF TGTGCCAGCACCAGGACAGTCTCTGGGGCCAACGTCCTGACTTTC
TRBJ2-1 - TRBV7-7 - CASSPTIGGEQFF TGTGCTAGCAGCCCGACTATTGGCGGCGAGCAGTTCTTC
TRBJ2-5 - TRBV10-3 TRBD2 CAISEPGLAEETQYF TGTGCCATCAGTGAGCCGGGACTAGCGGAAGAGACCCAGTACTTC
TRBJ2-3 - TRBV4-2 - CASSQAEGGTDTQYF TGTGCCAGCAGCCAAGCCGAGGGAGGCACAGATACGCAGTATTTT